This T cell receptor (beta chain) was documented in a study of radiation and T cells in renal cell carcinoma. Profiled with immunoSEQ multiplex PCR; TCRdb holds only in-frame clones, not every one. The repertoire holds around 180,000 clones, with less than 90% as singletons. The time point: blood 4 weeks post-SBRT, at nephrectomy. Treatment given: 15 Gy SBRT to primary tumor, nephrectomy 4 weeks later. Nephrectomy followed 15 Gy stereotactic body radiation by 4 weeks. Radiation-treated patients gave blood at baseline, week 2 and week 4. The ends were cut back, 5 bases at V and 7 bases at J, with 20 bases in the middle. CDR3 length: 15 residues. The germline V gene encodes CDR1 SGHVS and CDR2 FQNEAQ.

The source was blood, collected from a patient whose treatment included radiotherapy and nephrectomy. The chain joins TRBV7-8 to TRBJ1-2; TRBD1 is a possible D gene (6 bases). This receptor was obtained from a woman between 45 and 65 years old with renal cell carcinoma. CDR3 region: CASSRIGGARVGYTF. The CDR3, as DNA: TGTGCCAGCAGCCGAATCGGGGGGGCCAGAGTTGGCTACACCTTC.